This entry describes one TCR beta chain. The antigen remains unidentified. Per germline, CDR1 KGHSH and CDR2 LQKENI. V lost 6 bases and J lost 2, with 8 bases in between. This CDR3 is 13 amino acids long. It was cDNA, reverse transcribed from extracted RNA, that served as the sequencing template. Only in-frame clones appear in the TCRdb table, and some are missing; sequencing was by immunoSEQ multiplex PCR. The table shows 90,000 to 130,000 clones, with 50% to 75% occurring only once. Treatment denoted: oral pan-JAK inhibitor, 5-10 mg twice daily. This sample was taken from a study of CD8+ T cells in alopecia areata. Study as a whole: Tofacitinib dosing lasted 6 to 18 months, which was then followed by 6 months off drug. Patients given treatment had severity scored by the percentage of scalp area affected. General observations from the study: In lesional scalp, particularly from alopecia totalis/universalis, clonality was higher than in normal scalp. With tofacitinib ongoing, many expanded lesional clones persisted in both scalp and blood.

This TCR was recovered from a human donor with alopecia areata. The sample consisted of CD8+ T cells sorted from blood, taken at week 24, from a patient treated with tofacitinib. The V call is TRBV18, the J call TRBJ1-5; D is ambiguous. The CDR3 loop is CASSVGGNQPQHF. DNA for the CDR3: TGTGCCAGCTCTGTCGGGGGCAATCAGCCCCAGCATTTT.